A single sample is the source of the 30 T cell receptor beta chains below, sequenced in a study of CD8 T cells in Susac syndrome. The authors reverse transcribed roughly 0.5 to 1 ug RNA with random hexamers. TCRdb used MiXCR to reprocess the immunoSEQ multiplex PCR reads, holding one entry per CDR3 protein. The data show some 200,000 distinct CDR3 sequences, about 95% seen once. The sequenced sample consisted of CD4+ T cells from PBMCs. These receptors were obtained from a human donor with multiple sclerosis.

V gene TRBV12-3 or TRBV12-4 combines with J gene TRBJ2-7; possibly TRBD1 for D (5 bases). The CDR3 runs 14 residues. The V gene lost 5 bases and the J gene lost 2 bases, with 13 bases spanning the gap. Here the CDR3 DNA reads TGTGCCAGCAGTGACAGCTACAACACCTACGAGCAGTACTTC. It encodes CASSDSYNTYEQYF.

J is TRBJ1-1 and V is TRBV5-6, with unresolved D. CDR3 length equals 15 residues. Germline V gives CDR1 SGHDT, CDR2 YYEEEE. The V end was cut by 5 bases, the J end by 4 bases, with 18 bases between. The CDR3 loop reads CASSTRGRIPTEAFF. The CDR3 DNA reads TGTGCCAGCAGTACAAGAGGACGGATTCCCACTGAAGCTTTCTTT.

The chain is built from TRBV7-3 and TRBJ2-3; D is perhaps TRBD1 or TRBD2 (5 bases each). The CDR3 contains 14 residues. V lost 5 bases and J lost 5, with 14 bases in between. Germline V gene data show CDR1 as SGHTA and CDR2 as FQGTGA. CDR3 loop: CASSANIGGDTQYF. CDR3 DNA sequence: TGTGCCAGCAGCGCGAATATTGGGGGAGATACGCAGTATTTT.

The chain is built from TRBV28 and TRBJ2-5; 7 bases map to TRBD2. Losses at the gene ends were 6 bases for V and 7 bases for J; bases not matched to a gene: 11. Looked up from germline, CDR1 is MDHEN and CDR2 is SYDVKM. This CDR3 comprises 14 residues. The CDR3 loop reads CASRTSAYGRTQYF. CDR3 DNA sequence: TGTGCCAGCAGAACTAGCGCCTACGGACGGACCCAGTACTTC.

The chain's CDR3 is CASSTGTGGKLFF. CDR3 coding DNA: TGTGCCAGCAGCACAGGAACTGGGGGAAAACTGTTTTTT. V usage is TRBV7-9 and J usage is TRBJ1-4, with TRBD1 as a possible D gene (5 bases). Trimming shortened V by 5 bases and J by 10 bases, and 14 bases separated the two germline ends. The CDR3 runs 13 residues. The germline CDR1 and CDR2 sequences are SEHNR and FQNEAQ (reference sequence).

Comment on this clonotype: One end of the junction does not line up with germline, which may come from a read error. This CDR3 is CASSPWSGRAPDTQYF. In DNA form, the CDR3 reads TGTGCTAGCAGCCCGTGGAGCGGGAGGGCCCCCGATACGCAGTATTTT. This sequence joins TRBV7-7 and TRBJ2-3; TRBD2 matches at 10 bases. Germline V gene sequence: CDR1 SSHAT, CDR2 FNYEAQ (reference sequence). The CDR3 length is 16 residues.

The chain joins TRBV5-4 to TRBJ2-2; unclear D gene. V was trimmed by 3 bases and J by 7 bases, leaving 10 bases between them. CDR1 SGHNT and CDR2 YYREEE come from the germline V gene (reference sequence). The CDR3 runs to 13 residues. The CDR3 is CASSSGGVGELFF. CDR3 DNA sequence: TGTGCCAGCAGCTCAGGTGGGGTCGGGGAGCTGTTTTTT.

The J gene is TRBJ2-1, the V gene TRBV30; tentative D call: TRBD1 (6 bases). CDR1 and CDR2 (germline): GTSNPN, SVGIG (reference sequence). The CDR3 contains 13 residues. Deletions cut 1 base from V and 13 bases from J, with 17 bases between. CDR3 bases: TGTGCCTGGAGTGCTCAGGGGTTCGCCCAACAGTTCTTC. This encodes CAWSAQGFAQQFF. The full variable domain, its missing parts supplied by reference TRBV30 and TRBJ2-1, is SQTIHQWPATLVQPVGSPLSLECTVEGTSNPNLYWYRQAAGRGLQLLFYSVGIGQISSEVPQNLSASRPQDRQFILSSKKLLLSDSGFYLCAWSAQGFAQQFFGPGTRLTVL.

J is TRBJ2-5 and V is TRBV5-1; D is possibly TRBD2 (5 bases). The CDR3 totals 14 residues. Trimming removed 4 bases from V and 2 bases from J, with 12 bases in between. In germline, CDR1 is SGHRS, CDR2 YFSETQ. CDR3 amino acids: CASSRGLNQETQYF. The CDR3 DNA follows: TGCGCCAGCAGCCGCGGACTGAATCAAGAGACCCAGTACTTC. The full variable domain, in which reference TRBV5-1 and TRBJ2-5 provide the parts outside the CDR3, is KAGVTQTPRYLIKTRGQQVTLSCSPISGHRSVSWYQQTPGQGLQFLFEYFSETQRNKGNFPGRFSGRQFSNSRSEMNVSTLELGDSALYLCASSRGLNQETQYFGPGTRLLVL.

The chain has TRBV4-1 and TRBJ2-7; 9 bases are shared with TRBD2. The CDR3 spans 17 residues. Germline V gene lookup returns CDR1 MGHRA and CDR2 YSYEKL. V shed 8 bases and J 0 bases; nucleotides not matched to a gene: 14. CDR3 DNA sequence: TGCGCCAGCGCCCAATGGGTTGTAGCGGGGGCCTCCTACGAGCAGTACTTC. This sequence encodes CASAQWVVAGASYEQYF.

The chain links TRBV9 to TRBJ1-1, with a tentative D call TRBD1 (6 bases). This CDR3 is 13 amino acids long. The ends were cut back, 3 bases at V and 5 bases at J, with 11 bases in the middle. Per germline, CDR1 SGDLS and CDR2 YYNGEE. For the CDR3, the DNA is TGTGCCAGCAGCGCGGGGCAGGGGACTGAAGCTTTCTTT. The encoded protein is CASSAGQGTEAFF.

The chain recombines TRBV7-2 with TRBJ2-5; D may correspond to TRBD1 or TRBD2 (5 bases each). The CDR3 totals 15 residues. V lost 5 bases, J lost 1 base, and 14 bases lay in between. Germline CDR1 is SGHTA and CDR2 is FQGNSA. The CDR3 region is CASSRGGGPQETQYF. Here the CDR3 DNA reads TGTGCCAGCAGCCGAGGTGGGGGTCCCCAAGAGACCCAGTACTTC.

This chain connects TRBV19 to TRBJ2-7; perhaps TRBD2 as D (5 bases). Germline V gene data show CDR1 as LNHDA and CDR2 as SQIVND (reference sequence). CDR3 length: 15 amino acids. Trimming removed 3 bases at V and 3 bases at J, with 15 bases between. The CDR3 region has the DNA TGTGCCAGTAGTATGAAGTCAGGAGGCTTCTACGAGCAGTACTTC. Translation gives CASSMKSGGFYEQYF.

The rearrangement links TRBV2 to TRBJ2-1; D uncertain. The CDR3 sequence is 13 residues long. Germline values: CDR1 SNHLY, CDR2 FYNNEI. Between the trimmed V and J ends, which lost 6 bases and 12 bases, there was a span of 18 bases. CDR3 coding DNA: TGTGCCAGCAGCCCGGACCCAACGGGTGGGCAGTTCTTC. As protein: CASSPDPTGGQFF.

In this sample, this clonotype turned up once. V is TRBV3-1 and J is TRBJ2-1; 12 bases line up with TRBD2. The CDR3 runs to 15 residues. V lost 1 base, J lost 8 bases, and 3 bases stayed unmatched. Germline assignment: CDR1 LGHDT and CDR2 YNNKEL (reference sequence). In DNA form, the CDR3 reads TGTGCCAGCAGCCAAGTCCGACTAGCGGGGGATGAGCAGTTCTTC. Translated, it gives CASSQVRLAGDEQFF.

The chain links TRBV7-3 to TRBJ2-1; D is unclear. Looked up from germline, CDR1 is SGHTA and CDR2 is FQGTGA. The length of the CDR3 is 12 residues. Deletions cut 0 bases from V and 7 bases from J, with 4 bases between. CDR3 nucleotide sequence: TGTGCCAGCAGCTTAACGCAGAATGAGCAGTTCTTC. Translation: CASSLTQNEQFF.

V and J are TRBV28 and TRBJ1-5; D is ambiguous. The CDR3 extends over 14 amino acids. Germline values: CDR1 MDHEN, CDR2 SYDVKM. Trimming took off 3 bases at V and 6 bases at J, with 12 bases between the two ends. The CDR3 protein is CASSFAHGGQPQHF. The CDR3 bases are TGTGCCAGCAGTTTCGCCCATGGCGGTCAGCCCCAGCATTTT.

CDR3 amino acids: CSTGQGFPETQYF. Here the CDR3 DNA reads TGCAGCACCGGACAGGGGTTCCCAGAGACCCAGTACTTC. The chain joins TRBV29-1 to TRBJ2-5; TRBD1 aligns across 9 bases. CDR3 length equals 13 residues. After removal of 8 bases from V and 4 bases from J, the junction contained 8 bases not matched to a gene. From germline, CDR1 is SQVTM and CDR2 ANQGSEA.

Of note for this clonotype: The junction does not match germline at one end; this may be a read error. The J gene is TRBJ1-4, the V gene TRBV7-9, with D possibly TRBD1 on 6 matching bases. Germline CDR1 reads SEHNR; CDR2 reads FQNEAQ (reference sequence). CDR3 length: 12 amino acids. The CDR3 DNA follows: TGTGCCAGCAGCTTAGATCTCGTAGGACAGTCATTT. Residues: CASSLDLVGQSF.

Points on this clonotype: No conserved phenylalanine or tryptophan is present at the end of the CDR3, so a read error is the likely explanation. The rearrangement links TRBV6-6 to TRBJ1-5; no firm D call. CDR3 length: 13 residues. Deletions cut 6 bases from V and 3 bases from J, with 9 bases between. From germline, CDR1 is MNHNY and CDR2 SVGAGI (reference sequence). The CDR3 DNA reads TGTGCCAGCAGACAGATCCCCAATCAGCCCCAGCATCTT. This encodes CASRQIPNQPQHL.

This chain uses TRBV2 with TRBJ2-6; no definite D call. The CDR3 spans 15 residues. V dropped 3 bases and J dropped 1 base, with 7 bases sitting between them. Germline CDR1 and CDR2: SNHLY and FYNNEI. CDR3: CASSDRLSGANVLTF. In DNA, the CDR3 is TGTGCCAGCAGTGACCGGTTATCTGGGGCCAACGTCCTGACTTTC.

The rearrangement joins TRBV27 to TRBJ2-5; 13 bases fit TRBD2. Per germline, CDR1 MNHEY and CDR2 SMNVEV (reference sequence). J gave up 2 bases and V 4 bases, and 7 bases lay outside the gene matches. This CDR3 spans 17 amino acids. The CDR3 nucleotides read TGTGCCAGCAGTTGGAGGACTAGCGGGAGCCGACAAGAGACCCAGTACTTC. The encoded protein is CASSWRTSGSRQETQYF.

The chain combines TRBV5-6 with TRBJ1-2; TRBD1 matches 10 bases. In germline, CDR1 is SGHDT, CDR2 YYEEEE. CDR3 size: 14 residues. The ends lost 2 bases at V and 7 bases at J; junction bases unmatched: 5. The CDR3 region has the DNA TGTGCCAGCAGCTTAGGACAGGGGGAGTTTGGCTACACCTTC. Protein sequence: CASSLGQGEFGYTF. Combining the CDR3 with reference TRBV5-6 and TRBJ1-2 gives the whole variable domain DAGVTQSPTHLIKTRGQQVTLRCSPKSGHDTVSWYQQALGQGPQFIFQYYEEEERQRGNFPDRFSGHQFPNYSSELNVNALLLGDSALYLCASSLGQGEFGYTFGSGTRLTVV.

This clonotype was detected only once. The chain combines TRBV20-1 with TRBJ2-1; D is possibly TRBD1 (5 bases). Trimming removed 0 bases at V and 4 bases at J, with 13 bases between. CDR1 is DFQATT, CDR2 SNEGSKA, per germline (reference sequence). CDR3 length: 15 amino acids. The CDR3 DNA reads TGCAGTGCTAGAGATCCCTTAAGGGGTTACAATGAGCAGTTCTTC. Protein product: CSARDPLRGYNEQFF.

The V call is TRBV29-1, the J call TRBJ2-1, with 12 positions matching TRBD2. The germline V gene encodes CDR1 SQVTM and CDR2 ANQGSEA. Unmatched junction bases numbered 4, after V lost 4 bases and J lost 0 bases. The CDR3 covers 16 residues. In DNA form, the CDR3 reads TGCAGCGTTGCTCCGACTAGCGGGAGCTCCTACAATGAGCAGTTCTTC. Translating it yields CSVAPTSGSSYNEQFF.

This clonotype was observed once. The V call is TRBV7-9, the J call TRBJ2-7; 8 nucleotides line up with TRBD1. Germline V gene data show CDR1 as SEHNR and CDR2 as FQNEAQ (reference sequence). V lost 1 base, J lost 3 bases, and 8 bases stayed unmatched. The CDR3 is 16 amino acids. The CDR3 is CASSLVIIGQGYEQYF. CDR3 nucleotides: TGTGCCAGCAGCTTAGTAATTATTGGACAGGGCTACGAGCAGTACTTC.

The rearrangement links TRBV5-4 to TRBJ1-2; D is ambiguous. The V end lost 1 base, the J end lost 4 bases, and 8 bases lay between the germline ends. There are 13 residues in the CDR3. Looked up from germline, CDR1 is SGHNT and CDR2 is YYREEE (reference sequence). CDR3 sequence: CASSLPGLYGYTF. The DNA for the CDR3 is TGTGCCAGCAGCTTGCCAGGTCTCTATGGCTACACCTTC.

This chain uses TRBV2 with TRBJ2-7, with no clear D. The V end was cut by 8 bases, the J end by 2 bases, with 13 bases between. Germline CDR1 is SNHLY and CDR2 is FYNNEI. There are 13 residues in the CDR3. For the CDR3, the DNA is TGTGCCAGCGCCTTAGGACGGGCCTACGAGCAGTACTTC. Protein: CASALGRAYEQYF.

The DNA of the CDR3 is TGCAGTGCTGAGGACGGTAACTATGGCTACACCTTC. This translates into CSAEDGNYGYTF. The V gene is TRBV20-1, the J gene TRBJ1-2; D unclear. The CDR3 spans 12 residues. V lost 5 bases and J 1 base, leaving 8 bases between the germline ends. Germline CDR1 and CDR2: DFQATT and SNEGSKA (reference sequence).

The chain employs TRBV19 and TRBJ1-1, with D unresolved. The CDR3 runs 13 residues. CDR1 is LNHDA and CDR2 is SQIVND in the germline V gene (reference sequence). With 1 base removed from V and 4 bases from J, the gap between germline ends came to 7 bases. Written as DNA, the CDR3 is TGTGCCAGTAGTATAGGCGGCAGCACTGAAGCTTTCTTT. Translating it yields CASSIGGSTEAFF.